This T cell receptor beta chain was sequenced in a study of T cells in Graves' hyperthyroidism and ophthalmopathy. Per the germline V gene, CDR1 is SEHNR and CDR2 is FQNEAQ (reference sequence). V was pared by 3 bases and J by 1 base, with 13 bases between. The CDR3 runs 16 residues. This clonotype has more than one count but fewer than ten. As yet, its antigen is unknown. RNA transcripts gave rise to amplified TCR beta CDR3 regions. Initially, a first-round RT-PCR of the TCR CDR3 employed the HTBI primer set. TCRdb recomputed calls from the multiplex PCR reads with MiXCR, one row per CDR3 protein. Of roughly 700,000 distinct CDR3 sequences listed, roughly 17% were seen once; the top ten hold 15% to 19%. The study, taken as a whole, reports: Most thyroid clonotypes with frequency above 0.001 were detected in blood.

Patients were excluded because of uncontrolled infection, other autoimmune disease, pregnancy or lactation. Diagnostic assessment was based on clinical symptoms, serum thyroxine and TRAb, thyroid ultrasound and orbital computed tomography. The rearrangement links TRBV7-9 to TRBJ2-1, with D perhaps being TRBD1 or TRBD2 (6 bases each). This TCR was recovered from a man aged 50-59 years with Graves' hyperthyroidism. Sequenced material: blood. The chain's CDR3 is CASSLVGGESYNEQFF. CDR3 nucleotides: TGTGCCAGCAGCTTGGTCGGGGGCGAATCCTACAATGAGCAGTTCTTC. Variable domain in full (rest from reference TRBV7-9 and TRBJ2-1): DTGVSQNPRHKITKRGQNVTFRCDPISEHNRLYWYRQTLGQGPEFLTYFQNEAQLEKSRLLSDRFSAERPKGSFSTLEIQRTEQGDSAMYLCASSLVGGESYNEQFFGPGTRLTVL.